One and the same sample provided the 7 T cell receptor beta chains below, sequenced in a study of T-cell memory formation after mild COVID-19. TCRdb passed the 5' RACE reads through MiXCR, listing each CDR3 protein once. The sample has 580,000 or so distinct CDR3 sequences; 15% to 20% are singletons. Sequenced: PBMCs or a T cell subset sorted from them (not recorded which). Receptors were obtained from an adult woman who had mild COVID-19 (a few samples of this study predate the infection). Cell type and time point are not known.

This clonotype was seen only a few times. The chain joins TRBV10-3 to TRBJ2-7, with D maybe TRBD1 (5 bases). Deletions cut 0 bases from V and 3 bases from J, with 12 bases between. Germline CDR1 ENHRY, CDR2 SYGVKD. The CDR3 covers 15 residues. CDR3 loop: CAISESGARVYEQYF. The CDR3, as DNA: TGTGCCATCAGTGAGTCAGGGGCCAGGGTCTACGAGCAGTACTTC.

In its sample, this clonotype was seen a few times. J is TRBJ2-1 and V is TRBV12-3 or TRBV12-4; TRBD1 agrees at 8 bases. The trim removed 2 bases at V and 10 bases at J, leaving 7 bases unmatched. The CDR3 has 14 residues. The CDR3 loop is CASSLSGTGVEQFF. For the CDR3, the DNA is TGTGCCAGCAGTTTATCAGGGACAGGCGTAGAGCAGTTCTTC.

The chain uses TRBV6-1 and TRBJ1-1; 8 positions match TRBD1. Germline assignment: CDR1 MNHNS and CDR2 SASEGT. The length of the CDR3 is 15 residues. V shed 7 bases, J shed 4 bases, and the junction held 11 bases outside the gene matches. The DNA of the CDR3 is TGTGCCAGCACCACAGACAGGGGCAAAGGCACTGAAGCTTTCTTT. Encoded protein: CASTTDRGKGTEAFF.

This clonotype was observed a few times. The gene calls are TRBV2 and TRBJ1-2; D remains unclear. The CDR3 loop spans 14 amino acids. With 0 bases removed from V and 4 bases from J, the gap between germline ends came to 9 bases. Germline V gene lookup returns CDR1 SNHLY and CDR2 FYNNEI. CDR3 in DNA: TGTGCCAGCAGTGAAGCCGGGGTCCCCTATGGCTACACCTTC. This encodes CASSEAGVPYGYTF. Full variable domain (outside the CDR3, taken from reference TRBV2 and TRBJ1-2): EPEVTQTPSHQVTQMGQEVILRCVPISNHLYFYWYRQILGQKVEFLVSFYNNEISEKSEIFDDQFSVERPDGSNFTLKIRSTKLEDSAMYFCASSEAGVPYGYTFGSGTRLTVV.

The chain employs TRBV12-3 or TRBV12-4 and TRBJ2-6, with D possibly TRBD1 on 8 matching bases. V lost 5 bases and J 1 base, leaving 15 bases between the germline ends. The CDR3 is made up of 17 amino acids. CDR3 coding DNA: TGTGCCAGCAGTCCACAGGGGGGGGCATCTGGGGCCAACGTCCTGACTTTC. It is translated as CASSPQGGASGANVLTF.

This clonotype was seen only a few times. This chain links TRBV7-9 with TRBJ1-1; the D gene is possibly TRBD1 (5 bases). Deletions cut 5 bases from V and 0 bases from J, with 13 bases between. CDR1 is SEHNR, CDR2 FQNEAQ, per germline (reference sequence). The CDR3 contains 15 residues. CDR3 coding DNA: TGTGCCAGCAGCACAACTCACAGGTTGAACACTGAAGCTTTCTTT. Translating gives CASSTTHRLNTEAFF. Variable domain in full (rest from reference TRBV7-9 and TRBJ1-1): DTGVSQNPRHKITKRGQNVTFRCDPISEHNRLYWYRQTLGQGPEFLTYFQNEAQLEKSRLLSDRFSAERPKGSFSTLEIQRTEQGDSAMYLCASSTTHRLNTEAFFGQGTRLTVV.

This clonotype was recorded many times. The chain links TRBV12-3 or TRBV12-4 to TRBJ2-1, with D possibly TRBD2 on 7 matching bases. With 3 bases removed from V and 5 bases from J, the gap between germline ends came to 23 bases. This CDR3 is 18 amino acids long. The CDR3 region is CASSFRWSGTQRHNEQFF. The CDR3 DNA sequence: TGTGCCAGCAGTTTCAGGTGGAGCGGGACACAGCGCCACAATGAGCAGTTCTTC.